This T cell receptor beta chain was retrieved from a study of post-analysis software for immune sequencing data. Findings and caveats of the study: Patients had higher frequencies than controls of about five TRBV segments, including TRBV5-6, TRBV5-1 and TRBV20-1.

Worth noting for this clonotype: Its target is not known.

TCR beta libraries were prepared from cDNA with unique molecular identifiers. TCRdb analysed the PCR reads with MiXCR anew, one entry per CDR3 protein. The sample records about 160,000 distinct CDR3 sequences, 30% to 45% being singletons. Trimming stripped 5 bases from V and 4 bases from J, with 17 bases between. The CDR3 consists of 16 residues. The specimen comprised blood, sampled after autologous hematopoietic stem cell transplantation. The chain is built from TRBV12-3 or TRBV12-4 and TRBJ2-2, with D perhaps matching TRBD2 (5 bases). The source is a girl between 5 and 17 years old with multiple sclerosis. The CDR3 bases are TGTGCCAGCAGTCCACAAGAGGGCCTAATCACCGGGGAGCTGTTTTTT. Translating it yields CASSPQEGLITGELFF.